These 16 T cell receptor beta chains were all obtained from the same sample, sequenced in a study of CD8+CD57+ T cells in acquired aplastic anemia. Patients included in sequencing had previously demonstrated CD8+CD57+ cell expansion by flow cytometry. TCR beta VDJ and CDR3 profiling used genomic DNA as template. TCRdb re-called the reads through MiXCR, storing one row per CDR3 protein. The repertoire consists of 170,000 or so distinct CDR3 sequences, with around 60% occurring once and the leading ten covering about 42%. Sequencing input: sorted CD4+, CD8+, or CD8+CD57+ T cells (not recorded which) from PBMCs. Receptors were obtained from a human donor with aplastic anemia.

The chain recombines TRBV25-1 with TRBJ2-7; D is perhaps TRBD2 (5 bases). CDR1 is MGHDK and CDR2 is SYGVNS in the germline V gene. The CDR3 totals 15 residues. Trimming shortened V by 6 bases and J by 4 bases, and 19 bases separated the two germline ends. The chain's CDR3 is CASSFGVGEGYEQYF. The CDR3 DNA reads TGTGCCAGCAGCTTCGGTGTGGGAGAAGGTTACGAGCAGTACTTC.

With respect to this clonotype: With a much larger clone just one base away, this may be a read error. V usage is TRBV2 and J usage is TRBJ2-7; 8 bases agree with TRBD1. The CDR3 is 14 amino acids. Germline assignment: CDR1 SNHLY and CDR2 FYNNEI. V lost 7 bases to trimming and J lost 5 bases; unmatched junction nucleotides: 10. CDR3 region: CASNSRDRFHEQYF. The CDR3 region has the DNA TGTGCCAGCAACTCCCGGGACAGGTTCCACGAGCAGTACTTC.

This clonotype was recorded at least ten times. This chain's CDR3 is CASSYSQGYEQYF. As DNA, the CDR3 is TGTGCCAGCAGTTACTCGCAGGGTTACGAGCAGTACTTC. The rearrangement uses TRBV6-5 and TRBJ2-7, with D tentatively TRBD1 (5 bases). V dropped 0 bases and J dropped 4 bases, with 7 bases sitting between them. The germline V gene encodes CDR1 MNHEY and CDR2 SVGAGI. There are 13 residues in the CDR3.

The gene calls are TRBV7-8 and TRBJ2-7, with TRBD1 identical over 9 bases. This CDR3 is built from 15 residues. J lost 7 bases, V lost 3 bases, and 10 bases had no gene match. Germline lookup yields CDR1 SGHVS and CDR2 FQNEAQ. CDR3 in amino acids: CASSFRDRALREQYF. In nucleotides, the CDR3 is TGTGCCAGCAGCTTCCGGGACAGGGCCTTGAGGGAGCAGTACTTC.

The chain employs TRBV7-2 and TRBJ1-6; TRBD1 might be the D (5 bases). The CDR3 runs 14 residues. The V gene lost 5 bases and the J gene lost 14 bases, with 19 bases spanning the gap. Germline V gene sequence: CDR1 SGHTA, CDR2 FQGNSA. The CDR3 loop reads CASSRGQGIATLHF. CDR3 bases: TGTGCCAGCAGCCGGGGCCAGGGTATTGCAACCCTCCACTTT.

In its sample, this clonotype was seen many times. The chain has TRBV6-5 and TRBJ2-3; 7 nucleotides match TRBD2. Germline CDR1 is MNHEY and CDR2 is SVGAGI. V gave up 11 bases and J gave up 2 bases; unmatched junction bases: 10. This CDR3 spans 14 amino acids. The CDR3 DNA is TGTGCCGGACAAGCGGGGAAATACACAGATACGCAGTATTTT. It encodes CAGQAGKYTDTQYF.

In this sample, this clonotype turned up a few times. This chain joins TRBV7-3 and TRBJ2-7; 9 bases agree with TRBD2. Germline values: CDR1 SGHTA, CDR2 FQGTGA. CDR3 length equals 15 residues. V was pared by 5 bases and J by 0 bases, with 5 bases of the junction left unmatched. The CDR3: CASSKAGGSSYEQYF. In DNA form, the CDR3 reads TGTGCCAGCAGCAAGGCGGGGGGGTCCTCCTACGAGCAGTACTTC. The variable domain in full, completed from reference TRBV7-3 and TRBJ2-7, reads GAGVSQTPSNKVTEKGKYVELRCDPISGHTALYWYRQSLGQGPEFLIYFQGTGAADDSGLPNDRFFAVRPEGSVSTLKIQRTERGDSAVYLCASSKAGGSSYEQYFGPGTRLTVT.

The gene calls are TRBV7-9 and TRBJ2-6; D remains ambiguous. In germline, CDR1 is SEHNR, CDR2 FQNEAQ (reference sequence). V was trimmed by 8 bases and J by 1 base, leaving 12 bases between them. The CDR3 loop spans 15 amino acids. The CDR3 spells CASRPAGSGANVLTF. CDR3 sequence (DNA): TGTGCCAGCCGACCGGCCGGGTCTGGGGCCAACGTCCTGACTTTC.

The J gene is TRBJ2-5, the V gene TRBV7-9; TRBD1 matches at 10 bases. The germline CDR1 and CDR2 sequences are SEHNR and FQNEAQ (reference sequence). V lost 5 bases, J lost 2 bases, and 5 bases stayed unmatched. The CDR3 consists of 15 residues. CDR3 bases: TGTGCCAGCAGCCCCGGGGGACAGGGGCAAGAGACCCAGTACTTC. Its protein product is CASSPGGQGQETQYF.

V is TRBV29-1 and J is TRBJ1-5, with D hard to call. The germline V and J ends were trimmed by 6 bases and 0 bases, with 12 bases remaining between them. The CDR3 has 14 amino acids. CDR1 SQVTM and CDR2 ANQGSEA come from the germline V gene. In nucleotides, the CDR3 is TGCAGCGTGAGGACGGGTACTAGCAATCAGCCCCAGCATTTT. It encodes CSVRTGTSNQPQHF.

The gene calls are TRBV20-1 and TRBJ2-3; D call uncertain. The CDR3 runs 13 residues. Trimming removed 4 bases at V and 0 bases at J, with 8 bases between. From germline, CDR1 is DFQATT and CDR2 SNEGSKA (reference sequence). The CDR3, as DNA: TGCAGTGCTAAAGAGGCTAGCACAGATACGCAGTATTTT. Its protein is CSAKEASTDTQYF.

The chain recombines TRBV9 with TRBJ1-1; D remains unclear. The CDR3 covers 15 residues. V gave up 4 bases and J gave up 1 base, with 14 bases separating them. Germline V gene sequence: CDR1 SGDLS, CDR2 YYNGEE. The DNA of the CDR3 is TGTGCCAGCAGCCCATCTCCCCGTACGAACACTGAAGCTTTCTTT. Translation gives CASSPSPRTNTEAFF.

The rearrangement links TRBV7-3 to TRBJ2-3, with D possibly TRBD1 on 6 matching bases. CDR3 length: 15 residues. Germline V gene data show CDR1 as SGHTA and CDR2 as FQGTGA. V was clipped by 6 bases and J by 0 bases, with 13 bases between them. This CDR3 is CASRRTAASTDTQYF. The CDR3 DNA reads TGTGCCAGCAGGAGGACAGCCGCGAGCACAGATACGCAGTATTTT. Full variable domain (rest looked up from reference TRBV7-3 and TRBJ2-3): GAGVSQTPSNKVTEKGKYVELRCDPISGHTALYWYRQSLGQGPEFLIYFQGTGAADDSGLPNDRFFAVRPEGSVSTLKIQRTERGDSAVYLCASRRTAASTDTQYFGPGTRLTVL.

The V gene is TRBV7-2, the J gene TRBJ1-2; maybe TRBD1 (5 bases). The V and J ends lost 5 bases and 12 bases respectively, with 16 bases between them. Germline CDR1 and CDR2: SGHTA and FQGNSA. This CDR3 region has 12 residues. The CDR3, as DNA: TGTGCCAGCAGCCAATTCTCGGGGACTAACACCTTC. This gives the protein CASSQFSGTNTF.

Details on this clonotype: A single base separates this from a much larger clone, so it may be a read error. This chain links TRBV9 with TRBJ2-7; D is unclear. V lost 4 bases, J lost 5 bases, and 13 bases lay in between. The CDR3 is 13 amino acids. Germline-derived CDR1 and CDR2 are SGDLS and YYNGEE. The chain's CDR3 is CASSQSRINEQYF. The CDR3 DNA is TGTGCCAGCAGCCAATCCAGGATCAACGAGCAGTACTTC.

The chain uses TRBV2 and TRBJ1-1, with D possibly TRBD1 on 6 matching bases. Germline V gene data show CDR1 as SNHLY and CDR2 as FYNNEI. The CDR3 contains 13 residues. Trimming left V 5 bases short and J 5 bases short, with 12 bases between. The CDR3 spells CASSRTGRTEAFF. Written as DNA, the CDR3 is TGTGCCAGCAGTAGAACAGGGCGAACTGAAGCTTTCTTT.